A selection of T cell receptor beta chains follows, all from one sample in a study of blood T cell repertoires in COVID-19. Sequencing used immunoSEQ multiplex PCR; TCRdb keeps in-frame clones, though not all of them. The sample records approximately 6,000 clones, roughly 90% being singletons. The sample taken for sequencing was peripheral blood. The source of these receptors is a man aged 55 to 70 with acute or convalescent COVID-19. The CDR3 runs from the conserved cysteine through the conserved F or W. Fields, in order: CDR3 protein, CDR3 DNA, D gene, V gene, clone size, J gene. A D gene is named only where the DNA matches it firmly. A row's size may be missing; if present it is once, few, many or a size class.

CASTKREVNSPLHF,TGTGCCAGTACTAAGCGTGAAGTAAATTCACCCCTCCACTTT,.,TRBV19,.,TRBJ1-6
CASSPQQGSGANVLTF,TGTGCCAGCTCACCTCAACAGGGGTCTGGGGCCAACGTCCTGACTTTC,TRBD1,TRBV18,.,TRBJ2-6
CSASTDTQYF,TGCAGTGCCTCCACAGATACGCAGTATTTT,.,TRBV20-1,.,TRBJ2-3
CASSLSSGSDTGELFF,TGTGCCAGCAGCTTGTCGTCAGGATCCGACACCGGGGAGCTGTTTTTT,.,TRBV11-2,.,TRBJ2-2
CASSSDGVQSSYNEQFF,TGTGCCAGCAGCTCTGACGGGGTCCAGAGCTCCTACAATGAGCAGTTCTTC,.,TRBV5-6,.,TRBJ2-1
CASRTGGFGGYTF,TGTGCCAGTAGAACAGGGGGCTTTGGTGGCTACACCTTC,TRBD1,TRBV19,once,TRBJ1-2
CASSIVGTVNTEAFF,TGTGCCAGTAGTATAGTCGGGACAGTCAACACTGAAGCTTTCTTT,TRBD1,TRBV19,once,TRBJ1-1
CASSFWDINTEAFF,TGTGCCAGCAGCTTCTGGGACATCAACACTGAAGCTTTCTTT,.,TRBV7-6,once,TRBJ1-1
CAGRGQLGGYGYTF,TGTGCCGGCCGAGGCCAGCTCGGGGGCTATGGCTACACCTTC,.,TRBV2,.,TRBJ1-2
CASSQVVAGGPLRDEQFF,TGCGCCAGCAGCCAAGTAGTCGCGGGAGGGCCACTAAGGGATGAGCAGTTCTTC,TRBD2,TRBV4-1,.,TRBJ2-1
CASSKEGSTEAFF,TGTGCCAGCTCGAAGGAGGGCTCCACTGAAGCTTTCTTT,.,TRBV18,.,TRBJ1-1
CASSIGAGVPGELFF,TGTGCCAGTAGTATAGGAGCGGGAGTCCCCGGGGAGCTGTTTTTT,TRBD2,TRBV19,once,TRBJ2-2
CASRPGQGYSNQPQHF,TGTGCCAGCCGCCCGGGACAGGGATATAGCAATCAGCCCCAGCATTTT,TRBD1,TRBV3-1/TRBV3-2,large,TRBJ1-5
CASSLGGVYGYTF,TGTGCCAGCAGTTTAGGGGGCGTCTATGGCTACACCTTC,.,TRBV28,.,TRBJ1-2
CASSDSTGTDTQYF,TGTGCCAGCAGTGACTCGACAGGGACAGATACGCAGTATTTT,TRBD1,TRBV6-4,few,TRBJ2-3
CASSPPGTQTANEQFF,TGTGCCAGCAGCCCCCCCGGGACTCAGACGGCGAATGAGCAGTTCTTC,.,TRBV7-9,.,TRBJ2-1